Following are 8 T cell receptor beta chains from one sample sequenced in a study of technical replicates of blood from several donors. The table came from immunoSEQ multiplex PCR; TCRdb's copy has only in-frame clones and leaves some out. The sample lists tens of thousands of clones; roughly 94% were seen once. The sequenced sample was T cells isolated from PBMCs. The receptors derive from a human donor in good health.

The chain carries TRBV19 and TRBJ2-7, with 7 bases identical to TRBD1. Germline lookup yields CDR1 LNHDA and CDR2 SQIVND (reference sequence). The CDR3 covers 17 residues. V trimming: 0 bases; J trimming: 0 bases; junction bases outside the gene matches: 8. The CDR3 loop is CASSIDRRDSYSYEQYF. As DNA, the CDR3 is TGTGCCAGTAGTATAGATCGCCGGGACAGTTACTCCTACGAGCAGTACTTC. Complete variable domain (other parts from reference TRBV19 and TRBJ2-7): DGGITQSPKYLFRKEGQNVTLSCEQNLNHDAMYWYRQDPGQGLRLIYYSQIVNDFQKGDIAEGYSVSREKKESFPLTVTSAQKNPTAFYLCASSIDRRDSYSYEQYFGPGTRLTVT.

The rearrangement links TRBV6-4 to TRBJ1-4; a possible D gene is TRBD1 (6 bases). The CDR3 consists of 13 residues. The V end was cut by 3 bases, the J end by 8 bases, with 10 bases between. The germline gives CDR1 MRHNA, CDR2 SNTAGT. As DNA, the CDR3 is TGTGCCAGCAGTGAAGGACAGTCGGAAAAACTGTTTTTT. As protein: CASSEGQSEKLFF.

The J gene is TRBJ2-1, the V gene TRBV5-1; D is uncertain. Germline CDR1 reads SGHRS; CDR2 reads YFSETQ. The CDR3 is made up of 15 amino acids. The germline V and J ends were trimmed by 0 bases and 1 base, with 8 bases remaining between them. In nucleotides, the CDR3 is TGCGCCAGCAGCTTGGCCCTCGTATCCTACAATGAGCAGTTCTTC. It translates to CASSLALVSYNEQFF.

J is TRBJ1-3 and V is TRBV5-6; 10 bases are shared with TRBD1. After removal of 2 bases from V and 6 bases from J, the junction contained 5 bases not matched to a gene. The germline gives CDR1 SGHDT, CDR2 YYEEEE. This CDR3 is 15 amino acids long. The CDR3 region has the DNA TGTGCCAGCAGCTTCTCGGGACAGGGGACAAACACCATATATTTT. Translated: CASSFSGQGTNTIYF.

The chain joins TRBV5-1 to TRBJ1-1, with 7 positions matching TRBD1. The CDR3 is 14 residues long. Germline CDR1 SGHRS, CDR2 YFSETQ. The J segment lost 1 base and the V segment lost 2 bases, leaving 2 bases of the junction unmatched. CDR3 loop: CASSFGTANTEAFF. CDR3 sequence (DNA): TGCGCCAGCAGCTTCGGGACAGCGAACACTGAAGCTTTCTTT.

The chain joins TRBV5-1 to TRBJ1-1; 9 nucleotides line up with TRBD1. Losses at the gene ends were 4 bases for V and 4 bases for J; bases not matched to a gene: 5. The germline gives CDR1 SGHRS, CDR2 YFSETQ. There are 14 residues in the CDR3. The DNA for the CDR3 is TGCGCCAGCAGCGGACAGGGGTGGGGCACTGAAGCTTTCTTT. It is translated as CASSGQGWGTEAFF.

The chain carries TRBV5-1 and TRBJ2-5; a possible D gene is TRBD2 (6 bases). Germline V gives CDR1 SGHRS, CDR2 YFSETQ. CDR3 length: 14 amino acids. The V end was cut by 0 bases, the J end by 2 bases, with 8 bases between. Here the CDR3 reads CASSLGGEQETQYF. The CDR3 DNA is TGCGCCAGCAGCTTGGGGGGGGAGCAAGAGACCCAGTACTTC.

The CDR3, as DNA: TGTGCCAGCAGCCTTCCGAGCGGGGTCGTCCTACACAATGAGCAGTTCTTC. It codes for CASSLPSGVVLHNEQFF. The chain combines TRBV28 with TRBJ2-1, with 7 bases matching TRBD2. The CDR3 is 17 residues long. With V trimmed by 6 bases and J by 5 bases, 16 bases remained unmatched. Per germline, CDR1 MDHEN and CDR2 SYDVKM.